This T cell receptor (beta chain) stems from a study of blood T cell repertoires in COVID-19. Study in general: COVID-19 samples collected from the United States, Italy and Spain covered acute and convalescent phases.

The authors' processing: Using reference gene primer amplification, nucleated cell counts were estimated. Measured with immunoSEQ multiplex PCR; TCRdb has only the in-frame clones, and not every one. The DNA gave D and trimming, while V, J and clone size come from that table. The sample records more than 85,000 clones, roughly 90% being singletons. V dropped 2 bases and J dropped 3 bases, with 10 bases sitting between them. Germline CDR1 and CDR2: MNHEY and SVGAGI. This CDR3 spans 14 amino acids. What was sequenced was peripheral blood. The J gene is TRBJ1-1, the V gene TRBV6-5; the D is unclear. The origin of this receptor is a human donor with COVID-19, enrolled during active disease. The donor label of this sample is uncertain. The CDR3 DNA sequence: TGTGCCAGCAGTTACCGCCAGGCCGACACTGAAGCTTTCTTT. Its protein product is CASSYRQADTEAFF.